Sequencing of this TCR beta chain was carried out in a study of human T cells and chemical hapten exposure (dated by TCRdb to the early 2020s). Broadly, across the study: For sensitization, 2% DPC in acetone was applied to a roughly 2 cm by roughly 2 cm area of upper inner arm skin. Throughout the roughly 25-week study period, patients were also given weekly therapeutic DPC doses on the scalp. Patch tests used Finn chambers with 0.01% DPC on the upper back, scored after 6 days by International Contact Dermatitis Research Group standards. Alopecia areata with under or over 50% scalp involvement, alopecia totalis and alopecia universalis were represented in the patient cohort, which was mostly female. Libraries were pooled for sequencing, and per-sample TCR yields varied mainly because of small differences in library volumes within the pool. In alopecia patients, the study followed how the peripheral blood TCR repertoire changed in vivo over primary and secondary sensitization to diphenylcyclopropenone (DPC), a hapten. Patient blood was sampled pre-sensitization (week 0) and at 2, 6 and about 24 weeks after DPC sensitization. Twenty-nine alopecia patients gave blood for TCR sequencing at one to four time points (pre-sensitization, 2, 6 and 24 weeks). From each blood RNA sample, both TCR alpha and TCR beta chains were sequenced.

Taken from the germline V gene, the CDR1 and CDR2 loops are SQVTM and ANQGSEA. The CDR3 runs 11 residues from the cysteine to the phenylalanine. CDR3 DNA is the only sequence kept; it has 33 bases, read in frame from the first base. Trimming takes 6 bases from V and 8 bases from J, and the germline ends sit 13 bases apart. Paper-wide results and their limitations: The number of PT1 expanded TCRs positively correlated with patch test score, significant at thresholds 8, 16 and 32 but not 4. Expanded TCRs formed significantly more large CDR3 similarity clusters than pre-sensitization or healthy control sets, consistent with antigen-driven responses. After repeated subsampling, the strength of the expansion versus patch-test correlation and the threshold at which it became significant changed. All patients had alopecia, a presumed autoimmune disease, so their immune response might differ from that of healthy individuals. DPC sensitization did not change the number of TCRs with a frequency above 1 in 1000, and there was no evidence of changes in global repertoire structure.

The library was made by RACE. TCRdb names NextSeq 500 as the instrument used. Library preparation attached unique molecular identifiers to individual cDNA molecules for quantitative, reproducible TCR counting. The paper's processing steps were these. Samples had a median of 95,638 TCRs, with a range from about 23,224 to 750,000. V, J and CDR3 annotation of the TCR reads was carried out using the Decombinator software suite. For the PS versus PT1 abundance plots, all samples were subsampled to the same number of TCRs (28,000). TCRs were defined as expanded if absent before sensitization and observed at least eight times at the 2-week time point. TCRdb ran its own pipeline on the public reads, namely fastp trimming at Q25 and MiXCR clone calling, and kept in-frame beta chains. Duplicate CDR3 protein sequences are folded into a single record with the most common DNA and genes. The authors' filters were not applied to this entry. The sample table records some 53,000 distinct CDR3 sequences; roughly 11% of these occur just once. The ten top clones hold around 2% of the sample.

This specimen's time point label, interpreted: patch test 1, 2 weeks after DPC sensitization. The intended sense of this specimen's treatment or condition label: therapeutic diphenylcyclopropenone sensitization with weekly scalp DPC. Total RNA was isolated from unfractionated whole blood collected in Tempus Blood RNA tubes. Blood at each patch-test visit was drawn before the patch test was applied. Patients were considered eligible if aged 18 to 70, diagnosed with alopecia and deemed suitable for DPC therapy, and patients were excluded if pregnant. On this clonotype: Its antigen has not been determined. Within one base of it there is no much larger clone, and no base qualities were kept.

This TCR derives from a middle-aged woman with alopecia areata. Some clones in this sample may be carry-over from other donors' samples. The chain links TRBV29-1 with TRBJ1-1; no D gene can be assigned with confidence. The sample was whole blood, taken in connection with sensitization to the hapten diphenylcyclopropenone (DPC). The nucleotide sequence is TGCAGCGTCGTGGGGAACGGAGAAGCTTTCTTT. It is translated as CSVVGNGEAFF.